This T cell receptor beta chain was sequenced during a study of blood T cell repertoires in COVID-19. At the level of the study: Sample material is recorded as cDNA or gDNA derived from T cells, B-cell-depleted T cells, or PBMCs.

The CDR3 is made up of 12 amino acids. Germline loops: CDR1 PRHDT, CDR2 FYEKMQ (reference sequence). Trimming left V 5 bases short and J 4 bases short, with 9 bases between. Measured with immunoSEQ multiplex PCR; TCRdb has only the in-frame clones, and not every one. This sample carries 200,000 to 300,000 clones, about 81% of them seen once, and the ten largest clones take roughly 12%. Sample: peripheral blood. This sequence joins TRBV13 and TRBJ2-7, with a weak D call TRBD2 (5 bases). This clonotype originated in a woman aged 55-75 years with active or convalescent COVID-19. The CDR3 is CASSQRGYEQYF. The CDR3 DNA reads TGTGCCAGCAGCCAACGCGGGTACGAGCAGTACTTC.